This entry lists 11 T cell receptor beta chains sequenced from one sample in a study of technical replicates of blood from a handful of donors. TCRdb's table, derived via immunoSEQ multiplex PCR, lists solely in-frame clones and lacks some. The sample holds about 100,000 clones, around 96% seen once. What was sequenced was T cells isolated from PBMCs. Receptors originate from a human donor in good health.

The genes are TRBV5-1 and TRBJ1-4; TRBD1 agrees at 7 bases. The germline V gene has CDR1 SGHRS and CDR2 YFSETQ. This CDR3 is 15 amino acids long. V shed 4 bases and J 7 bases; nucleotides not matched to a gene: 10. DNA of the CDR3: TGCGCCAGCAGCGCGACAGGGTATAAGGGTGAAAAACTGTTTTTT. Its protein is CASSATGYKGEKLFF.

V and J are TRBV18 and TRBJ2-6; maybe TRBD1 (6 bases). V was trimmed by 3 bases and J by 0 bases, leaving 18 bases between them. CDR1 KGHSH and CDR2 LQKENI come from the germline V gene. This CDR3 comprises 19 residues. CDR3 coding DNA: TGTGCCAGCTCACCTCTCTCCGGGACACCTTCCTCTGGGGCCAACGTCCTGACTTTC. It specifies CASSPLSGTPSSGANVLTF.

The chain links TRBV7-3 to TRBJ1-2, with a possible D match to TRBD1 (6 bases). Per germline, CDR1 SGHTA and CDR2 FQGTGA. The V end was cut by 1 base, the J end by 8 bases, with 11 bases between. This CDR3 region has 13 residues. The CDR3 nucleotides are TGTGCCAGCAGCTTAAATCCAGGGGAAGGCTACACCTTC. Its translation is CASSLNPGEGYTF. Together with reference TRBV7-3 and TRBJ1-2, the CDR3 gives the full variable domain: GAGVSQTPSNKVTEKGKYVELRCDPISGHTALYWYRQSLGQGPEFLIYFQGTGAADDSGLPNDRFFAVRPEGSVSTLKIQRTERGDSAVYLCASSLNPGEGYTFGSGTRLTVV.

V is TRBV11-3 and J is TRBJ2-2, with 7 bases identical to TRBD1. The ends lost 3 bases at V and 7 bases at J; junction bases unmatched: 8. Per the germline V gene, CDR1 is SGHNT and CDR2 is YENEEA. The CDR3 spans 15 residues. The CDR3 region has the DNA TGTGCCAGCAGCTTTAGACAGGGCCTTAGCGGGGAGCTGTTTTTT. Protein: CASSFRQGLSGELFF.

The genes are TRBV6-1 and TRBJ2-5; weak D call: TRBD1 (5 bases). Germline V CDR1 and CDR2: MNHNS, SASEGT. The CDR3 is made up of 13 amino acids. The V end lost 4 bases, the J end lost 5 bases, and 11 bases lay between the germline ends. In nucleotides, the CDR3 is TGTGCCAGCAGTGCCTTGGGGCCGGAGACCCAGTACTTC. The encoded protein is CASSALGPETQYF.

V gene TRBV28 combines with J gene TRBJ1-4; TRBD1 matches at 10 bases. Germline trimming cut 5 bases from V and 6 bases from J; bases unmatched to any gene: 9. This CDR3 region has 16 residues. Germline V lookup: CDR1 MDHEN, CDR2 SYDVKM. The CDR3 sequence is CASSIDRGRRDEKLFF. CDR3 nucleotides: TGTGCCAGCAGTATAGACAGGGGGCGAAGGGATGAAAAACTGTTTTTT.

The rearrangement uses TRBV19 and TRBJ2-7; 9 bases map to TRBD2. This CDR3 has 15 residues. The V and J ends lost 0 bases and 5 bases, in that order; junction bases with no gene match: 5. Germline CDR1 and CDR2: LNHDA and SQIVND (reference sequence). The CDR3 sequence is CASSIEPAGGDEQYF. CDR3 DNA: TGTGCCAGTAGTATAGAGCCAGCGGGAGGCGACGAGCAGTACTTC.

The chain couples TRBV29-1 to TRBJ2-7; maybe TRBD2 (5 bases). The V gene lost 7 bases and the J gene lost 7 bases, with 17 bases spanning the gap. Germline V gene lookup returns CDR1 SQVTM and CDR2 ANQGSEA. CDR3 length: 12 residues. The CDR3 loop reads CSGETGFGEQYF. Written as DNA, the CDR3 is TGCAGCGGAGAGACGGGATTCGGGGAGCAGTACTTC.

The chain couples TRBV19 to TRBJ2-5; D may be TRBD2 (6 bases). In germline, CDR1 is LNHDA, CDR2 SQIVND (reference sequence). The V end was cut by 5 bases, the J end by 1 base, with 11 bases between. This CDR3 contains 14 residues. The CDR3 DNA reads as TGTGCCAGTAGTCAGGGCGGGACCCAAGAGACCCAGTACTTC. Encoded protein: CASSQGGTQETQYF.

The chain has TRBV9 and TRBJ1-2; 9 bases match TRBD1. The CDR3 is 13 residues long. Trimming cost V 3 bases and J 7 bases; bases outside gene matches: 4. The germline gives CDR1 SGDLS, CDR2 YYNGEE. In DNA, the CDR3 is TGTGCCAGCAGCGGGACAGGGGCTGGTGGCTACACCTTC. Translated: CASSGTGAGGYTF.

The V gene is TRBV11-1, the J gene TRBJ1-5, with D possibly TRBD1 on 6 matching bases. The CDR3 extends over 15 amino acids. V was cut by 1 base and J by 4 bases, with 11 bases left in between. Germline CDR1 SGHAT, CDR2 FQDESV (reference sequence). CDR3 DNA sequence: TGTGCCAGCAGCTTAGGGCAGGGGTTAAATCAGCCCCAGCATTTT. This sequence encodes CASSLGQGLNQPQHF.